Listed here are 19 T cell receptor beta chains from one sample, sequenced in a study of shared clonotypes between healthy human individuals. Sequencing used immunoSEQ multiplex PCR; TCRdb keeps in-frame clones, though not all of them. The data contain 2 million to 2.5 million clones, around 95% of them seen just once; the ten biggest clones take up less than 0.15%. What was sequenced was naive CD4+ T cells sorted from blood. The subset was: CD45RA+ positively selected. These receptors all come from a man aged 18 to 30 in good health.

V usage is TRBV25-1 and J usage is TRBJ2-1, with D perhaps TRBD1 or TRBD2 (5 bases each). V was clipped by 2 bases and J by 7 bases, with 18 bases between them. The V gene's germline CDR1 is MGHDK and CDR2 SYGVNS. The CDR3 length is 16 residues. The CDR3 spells CASSEVRGPKGNEQFF. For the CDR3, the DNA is TGTGCCAGCAGTGAAGTCCGGGGCCCCAAGGGGAATGAGCAGTTCTTC.

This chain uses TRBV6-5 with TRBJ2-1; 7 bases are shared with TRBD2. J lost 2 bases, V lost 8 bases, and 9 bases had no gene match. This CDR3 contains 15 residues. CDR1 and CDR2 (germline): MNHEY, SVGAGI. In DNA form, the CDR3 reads TGTGCCAGCGGTAGGGGACTACCAACCTACAATGAGCAGTTCTTC. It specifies CASGRGLPTYNEQFF.

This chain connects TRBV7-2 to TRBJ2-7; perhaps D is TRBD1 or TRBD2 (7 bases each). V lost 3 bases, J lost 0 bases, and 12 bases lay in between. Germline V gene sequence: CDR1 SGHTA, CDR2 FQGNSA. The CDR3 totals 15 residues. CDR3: CASSFTRGGSYEQYF. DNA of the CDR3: TGTGCCAGCAGCTTCACCAGGGGGGGCTCCTACGAGCAGTACTTC.

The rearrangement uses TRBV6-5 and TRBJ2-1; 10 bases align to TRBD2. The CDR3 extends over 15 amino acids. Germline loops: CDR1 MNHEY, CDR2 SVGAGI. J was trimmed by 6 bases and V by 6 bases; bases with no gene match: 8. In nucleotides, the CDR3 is TGTGCCAGCAGCCGAACTAGCGGGGCTGCCAATGAGCAGTTCTTC. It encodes CASSRTSGAANEQFF.

Here the CDR3 DNA reads TGTGCCAGCAGTTACTCGAGGGGTTCTGTCTCCTACGAGCAGTACTTC. It codes for CASSYSRGSVSYEQYF. The rearrangement uses TRBV6-5 and TRBJ2-7, with D tentatively TRBD1 or TRBD2 (5 bases each). This CDR3 contains 16 residues. V was pared by 0 bases and J by 0 bases, with 12 bases between. Germline V gene data show CDR1 as MNHEY and CDR2 as SVGAGI.

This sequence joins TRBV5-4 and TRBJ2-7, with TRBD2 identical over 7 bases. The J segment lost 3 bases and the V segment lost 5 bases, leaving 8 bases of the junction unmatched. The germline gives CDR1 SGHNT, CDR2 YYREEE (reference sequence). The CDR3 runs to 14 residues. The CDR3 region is CASSPFGGYYEQYF. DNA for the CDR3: TGTGCCAGCAGTCCGTTCGGGGGGTACTACGAGCAGTACTTC.

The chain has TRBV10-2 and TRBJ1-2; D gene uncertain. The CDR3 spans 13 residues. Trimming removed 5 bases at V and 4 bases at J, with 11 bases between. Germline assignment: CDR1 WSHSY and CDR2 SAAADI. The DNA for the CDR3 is TGCGCCAGCAGTTACGGGATTTTCTATGGCTACACCTTC. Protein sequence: CASSYGIFYGYTF.

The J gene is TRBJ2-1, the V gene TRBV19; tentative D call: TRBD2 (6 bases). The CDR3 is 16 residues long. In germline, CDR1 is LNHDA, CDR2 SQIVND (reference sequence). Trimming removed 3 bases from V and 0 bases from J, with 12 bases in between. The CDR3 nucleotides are TGTGCCAGTAGTATGGAGCTAGCGAACTCCTACAATGAGCAGTTCTTC. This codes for CASSMELANSYNEQFF. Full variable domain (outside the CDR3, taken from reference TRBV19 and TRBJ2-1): DGGITQSPKYLFRKEGQNVTLSCEQNLNHDAMYWYRQDPGQGLRLIYYSQIVNDFQKGDIAEGYSVSREKKESFPLTVTSAQKNPTAFYLCASSMELANSYNEQFFGPGTRLTVL.

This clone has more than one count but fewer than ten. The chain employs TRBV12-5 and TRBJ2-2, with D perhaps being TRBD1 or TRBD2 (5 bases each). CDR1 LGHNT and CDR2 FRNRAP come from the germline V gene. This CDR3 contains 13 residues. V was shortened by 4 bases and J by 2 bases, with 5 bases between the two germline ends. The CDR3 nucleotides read TGTGCTAGTGGTTGGGACAACACCGGGGAGCTGTTTTTT. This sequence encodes CASGWDNTGELFF.

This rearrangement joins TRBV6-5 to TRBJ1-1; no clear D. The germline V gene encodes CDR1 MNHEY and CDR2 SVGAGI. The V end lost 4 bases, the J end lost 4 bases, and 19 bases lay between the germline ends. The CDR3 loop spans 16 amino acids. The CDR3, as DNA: TGTGCCAGCAGTTCTTCAGGCTTCCAAAGGGCCACTGAAGCTTTCTTT. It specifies CASSSSGFQRATEAFF.

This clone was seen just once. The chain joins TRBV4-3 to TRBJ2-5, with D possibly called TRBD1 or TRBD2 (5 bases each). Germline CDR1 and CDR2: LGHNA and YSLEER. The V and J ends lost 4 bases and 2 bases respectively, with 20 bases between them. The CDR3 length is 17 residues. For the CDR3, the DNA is TGCGCCAGCAGCCCAGGACTGAAGCAGGGCCAGCAAGAGACCCAGTACTTC. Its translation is CASSPGLKQGQQETQYF.

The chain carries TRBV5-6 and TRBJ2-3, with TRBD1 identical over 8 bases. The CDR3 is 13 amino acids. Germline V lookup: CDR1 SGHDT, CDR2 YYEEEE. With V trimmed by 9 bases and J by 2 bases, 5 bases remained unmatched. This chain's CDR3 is CAIRGPPTDTQYF. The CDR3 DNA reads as TGTGCCATCAGGGGGCCTCCCACAGATACGCAGTATTTT.

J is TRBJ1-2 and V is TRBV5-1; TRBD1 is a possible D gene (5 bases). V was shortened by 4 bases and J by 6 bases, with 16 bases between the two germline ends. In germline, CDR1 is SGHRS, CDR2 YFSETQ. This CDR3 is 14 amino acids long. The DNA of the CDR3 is TGCGCCAGCAGCCGGGACTCGGGGCCCAATGGCTACACCTTC. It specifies CASSRDSGPNGYTF.

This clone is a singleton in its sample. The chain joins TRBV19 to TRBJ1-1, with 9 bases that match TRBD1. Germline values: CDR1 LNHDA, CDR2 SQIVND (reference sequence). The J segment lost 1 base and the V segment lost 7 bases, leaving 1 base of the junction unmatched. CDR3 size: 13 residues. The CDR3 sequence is CASKGQGNTEAFF. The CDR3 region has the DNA TGTGCCAGTAAGGGACAGGGGAACACTGAAGCTTTCTTT.

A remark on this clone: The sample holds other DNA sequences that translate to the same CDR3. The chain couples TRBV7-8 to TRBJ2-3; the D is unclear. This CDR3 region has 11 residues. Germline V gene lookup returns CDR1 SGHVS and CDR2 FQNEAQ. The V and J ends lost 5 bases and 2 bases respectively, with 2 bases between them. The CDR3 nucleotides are TGTGCCAGCAGCCTCACAGATACGCAGTATTTT. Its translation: CASSLTDTQYF.

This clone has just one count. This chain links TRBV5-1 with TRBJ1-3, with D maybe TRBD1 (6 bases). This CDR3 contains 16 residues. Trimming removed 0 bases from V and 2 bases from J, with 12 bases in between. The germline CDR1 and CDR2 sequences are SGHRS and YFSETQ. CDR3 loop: CASSLVGGAAGNTIYF. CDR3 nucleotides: TGCGCCAGCAGCTTGGTGGGGGGCGCCGCTGGAAACACCATATATTTT.

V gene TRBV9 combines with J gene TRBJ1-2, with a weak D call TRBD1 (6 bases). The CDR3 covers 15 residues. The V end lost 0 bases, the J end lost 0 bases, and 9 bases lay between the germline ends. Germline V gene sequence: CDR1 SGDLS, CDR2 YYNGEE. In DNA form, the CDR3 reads TGTGCCAGCAGCGTAGAGGACAGACCTAACTATGGCTACACCTTC. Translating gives CASSVEDRPNYGYTF.

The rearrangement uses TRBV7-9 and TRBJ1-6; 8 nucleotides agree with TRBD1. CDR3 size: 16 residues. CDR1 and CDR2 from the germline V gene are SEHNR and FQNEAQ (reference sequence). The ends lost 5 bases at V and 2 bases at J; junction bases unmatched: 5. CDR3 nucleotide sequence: TGTGCCAGCAGCCCGGACAGGGACACCTATAATTCACCCCTCCACTTT. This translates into CASSPDRDTYNSPLHF.

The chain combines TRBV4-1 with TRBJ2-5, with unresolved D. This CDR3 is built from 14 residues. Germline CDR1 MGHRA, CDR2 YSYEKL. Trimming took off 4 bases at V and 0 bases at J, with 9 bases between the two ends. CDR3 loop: CASSLVIYQETQYF. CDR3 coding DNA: TGCGCCAGCAGCCTTGTAATATACCAAGAGACCCAGTACTTC.